These 14 T cell receptor beta chains were all obtained from the same sample, sequenced in a study of cytomegalovirus exposure and HLA in healthy donors. In the PCR, 60 Vbeta and 13 Jbeta primers were used. Profiling relied on immunoSEQ multiplex PCR, and the TCRdb table lists in-frame clones only, not all of them. The sample includes tens of thousands of clones, 60% to 70% seen only once; the top ten take 3.5% to 4%. Input material: PBMCs. These TCRs come from a man aged 40-49 years in good health and CMV-seronegative.

This sequence joins TRBV16 and TRBJ1-5; a possible D gene is TRBD1 (5 bases). CDR1 KGHSY and CDR2 FQNENV come from the germline V gene. The CDR3 runs to 13 residues. Trimming removed 3 bases at V and 5 bases at J, with 8 bases between. This CDR3 reads CASSQGEDQPQHF. The CDR3 coding sequence is TGTGCCAGCAGCCAGGGGGAGGATCAGCCCCAGCATTTT.

The rearrangement joins TRBV30 to TRBJ2-7; D is unresolved. The V and J ends lost 2 bases and 4 bases respectively, with 9 bases between them. Germline CDR1 and CDR2: GTSNPN and SVGIG (reference sequence). CDR3 length: 12 amino acids. Here the CDR3 reads CAWSRQAYEQYF. CDR3 nucleotides: TGTGCCTGGAGTCGGCAGGCGTACGAGCAGTACTTC. Filled out from reference TRBV30 and TRBJ2-7, the complete variable domain reads SQTIHQWPATLVQPVGSPLSLECTVEGTSNPNLYWYRQAAGRGLQLLFYSVGIGQISSEVPQNLSASRPQDRQFILSSKKLLLSDSGFYLCAWSRQAYEQYFGPGTRLTVT.

The rearrangement uses TRBV30 and TRBJ2-7; possible D gene TRBD1, 6 bases. The CDR3 spans 14 residues. Germline V gene lookup returns CDR1 GTSNPN and CDR2 SVGIG (reference sequence). The V and J ends lost 3 bases and 0 bases respectively, with 12 bases between them. CDR3 coding DNA: TGTGCCTGGAGGAGGACAGCGAACTCCTACGAGCAGTACTTC. Its protein is CAWRRTANSYEQYF.

The rearrangement joins TRBV4-1 to TRBJ1-2; 8 bases line up with TRBD1. Germline trimming cut 3 bases from V and 7 bases from J; bases unmatched to any gene: 13. Germline loops: CDR1 MGHRA, CDR2 YSYEKL. The CDR3 consists of 16 residues. The CDR3 sequence is CASSQGGQGAVRGYTF. CDR3 bases: TGCGCCAGCAGCCAGGGCGGGCAGGGGGCAGTACGTGGCTACACCTTC.

By sample share, this clone is medium-sized. The chain carries TRBV5-4 and TRBJ1-1, with D hard to call. The length of the CDR3 is 14 residues. Germline CDR1 is SGHNT and CDR2 is YYREEE (reference sequence). V shed 2 bases and J shed 0 bases, with 8 bases lying between them. CDR3 amino acids: CASSFGQMNTEAFF. The DNA of the CDR3 is TGTGCCAGCAGCTTTGGGCAGATGAACACTGAAGCTTTCTTT.

The genes are TRBV30 and TRBJ1-2; TRBD1 might be the D (6 bases). CDR3 length: 13 amino acids. The germline V gene encodes CDR1 GTSNPN and CDR2 SVGIG (reference sequence). The germline V and J ends were trimmed by 0 bases and 4 bases, with 9 bases remaining between them. CDR3 coding DNA: TGTGCCTGGAGTGTACAGGGCACCTATGGCTACACCTTC. This translates into CAWSVQGTYGYTF. The variable domain in full, with the rest retrieved from reference TRBV30 and TRBJ1-2, is SQTIHQWPATLVQPVGSPLSLECTVEGTSNPNLYWYRQAAGRGLQLLFYSVGIGQISSEVPQNLSASRPQDRQFILSSKKLLLSDSGFYLCAWSVQGTYGYTFGSGTRLTVV.

This clone showed up just once. The chain joins TRBV7-2 to TRBJ1-1; D possibly corresponds to TRBD1 (6 bases). The CDR3 is made up of 15 amino acids. The germline CDR1 and CDR2 sequences are SGHTA and FQGNSA. The V end lost 1 base, the J end lost 5 bases, and 14 bases lay between the germline ends. CDR3 sequence (DNA): TGTGCCAGCAGCTTAGGTGGCGGGAGGGGGACTGAAGCTTTCTTT. Protein sequence: CASSLGGGRGTEAFF.

V and J are TRBV7-9 and TRBJ1-1; tentative D call: TRBD1 (6 bases). V gave up 1 base and J gave up 6 bases, with 12 bases separating them. This CDR3 has 14 amino acids. Per the germline V gene, CDR1 is SEHNR and CDR2 is FQNEAQ (reference sequence). As DNA, the CDR3 is TGTGCCAGCAGCTTAGTGGCAGGGGTTGCTGAAGCTTTCTTT. Amino acid sequence: CASSLVAGVAEAFF.

In nucleotides, the CDR3 is TGTGCCAGCAGCTGGACGTCAGCGGGGGACTACGAGCAGTACTTC. This encodes CASSWTSAGDYEQYF. The V call is TRBV7-2, the J call TRBJ2-5; 8 bases align to TRBD2. With the DNA end fitting TRBJ2-7 better, the J assignment may be wrong. The CDR3 is 15 residues long. Germline V gene sequence: CDR1 SGHTA, CDR2 FQGNSA.

J is TRBJ1-1 and V is TRBV30, with TRBD1 matching 8 bases. CDR1 and CDR2 from the germline V gene are GTSNPN and SVGIG (reference sequence). J gave up 2 bases and V 5 bases, and 4 bases lay outside the gene matches. CDR3 length equals 13 residues. CDR3 sequence (DNA): TGTGCCTGGGCGGACAGGGCCAACACTGAAGCTTTCTTT. It encodes CAWADRANTEAFF. The full variable domain, its missing parts supplied by reference TRBV30 and TRBJ1-1, is SQTIHQWPATLVQPVGSPLSLECTVEGTSNPNLYWYRQAAGRGLQLLFYSVGIGQISSEVPQNLSASRPQDRQFILSSKKLLLSDSGFYLCAWADRANTEAFFGQGTRLTVV.

The rearrangement uses TRBV29-1 and TRBJ2-1; TRBD1 is a possible D gene (5 bases). The V gene's germline CDR1 is SQVTM and CDR2 ANQGSEA. V shed 3 bases and J shed 4 bases, with 7 bases lying between them. The CDR3 is 12 amino acids. The CDR3 DNA follows: TGCAGCGTTGAGCAGGGTTACAATGAGCAGTTCTTC. Translation gives CSVEQGYNEQFF.

This clone was seen more than once but under ten times. This chain uses TRBV4-1 with TRBJ1-2, with 7 nucleotides matching TRBD1. CDR1 MGHRA and CDR2 YSYEKL come from the germline V gene. The CDR3 sequence is 13 residues long. The V gene end was trimmed by 5 bases and the J gene end by 4 bases; junction bases not matched to a gene: 4. In DNA, the CDR3 is TGCGCCAGCAGCGAGACAGGGTCCTATGGCTACACCTTC. It is translated as CASSETGSYGYTF.

V is TRBV7-8 and J is TRBJ1-6; a weak D match, TRBD1 (5 bases). This CDR3 contains 14 residues. Germline CDR1 reads SGHVS; CDR2 reads FQNEAQ. V lost 3 bases, J lost 11 bases, and 14 bases lay in between. CDR3 DNA: TGTGCCAGCAGCTTGCGCCTCAGGGATACACCCCTCCACTTT. As protein: CASSLRLRDTPLHF.

This clone was observed once. This chain uses TRBV6-5 with TRBJ2-2; weak D call: TRBD1 (7 bases). Germline CDR1 MNHEY, CDR2 SVGAGI. The ends were cut back, 4 bases at V and 8 bases at J, with 14 bases in the middle. This CDR3 region has 14 residues. The CDR3 protein is CASSSSEGAGELFF. In DNA, the CDR3 is TGTGCCAGCAGTTCTAGCGAGGGGGCGGGGGAGCTGTTTTTT.